Listed below are T cell receptor beta chains from one sample, sequenced in a study of breast tumors, draining lymph nodes, adjacent tissues. Via MiXCR, TCRdb re-called the multiplex PCR reads, giving one row per CDR3 protein. The table shows about 15,000 distinct CDR3 sequences, with around 50% occurring only once. The sample consisted of tumor-adjacent breast tissue. These receptors originate from a female donor with breast cancer. Some clones in this sample may be carry-over from other donors' samples. Each CDR3 is given with its conserved first and last residue. D genes are given only for firm matches. The size entry is marked missing in some rows and otherwise reads once, few, many or a size class.

TGTGCCAGCAGCGTCGGAAGTGGGGAGCTGTTTTTT,CASSVGSGELFF,-,TRBV9,-,TRBJ2-2
TGTGCCAGCAGCGTAGACGACAGCCTCTACGAGCAGTACTTC,CASSVDDSLYEQYF,few,TRBV9,-,TRBJ2-7
TGCAGTGCTAGACCCAGTTACCGGGACAGGGGGTTTTTCAACGAGCAGTACTTC,CSARPSYRDRGFFNEQYF,large,TRBV20-1,TRBD1,TRBJ2-7
TGCAGTGCTAGTGCTGGACAGACCTACGAGCAGTACTTC,CSASAGQTYEQYF,medium-sized,TRBV20-1,-,TRBJ2-7
TGTGCCAGCAGCTCGAGCGGACAGGACTCGAGCTCCTACGAGCAGTACTTC,CASSSSGQDSSSYEQYF,-,TRBV7-6,TRBD1,TRBJ2-7
TGCAGTGCTAGAAGACAGGGGGCCTACAATGAGCAGTTCTTC,CSARRQGAYNEQFF,-,TRBV20-1,TRBD1,TRBJ2-1
TGTGCCAGCAGTTTAGACAGGGTTCTGTACGAGCAGTACTTC,CASSLDRVLYEQYF,-,TRBV27,TRBD1,TRBJ2-7
TGCAGTGCTAGAGATACTCAGGACGCTACGGGCGAGCAGTACTTC,CSARDTQDATGEQYF,-,TRBV20-1,-,TRBJ2-7
TGTGCCAGCAGCCACAGGGTCCCGGGGGAGACCCAGTACTTC,CASSHRVPGETQYF,many,TRBV7-8,-,TRBJ2-5
TGTGCCAGCAGTCTCCCACCACTAGCGGGAGAGGGGTACGAGCAGTACTTC,CASSLPPLAGEGYEQYF,many,TRBV6-1,TRBD2,TRBJ2-7
TGCGCCAGCAGCCCCGACACCCTAGACGGGGTTAAGCAGTTCTTC,CASSPDTLDGVKQFF,medium-sized,TRBV4-3,-,TRBJ2-1
TGTGCCAGCAGCTTTGTAGCTAGCAGGGATGAGCAGTTCTTC,CASSFVASRDEQFF,-,TRBV7-8,-,TRBJ2-1
TGTGCCAGCAGCTTAGATAATCGGAACACCATATATTTT,CASSLDNRNTIYF,many,TRBV11-2,-,TRBJ1-3
TGTGCCAGCAGTTGGACTAGCGGGAGGAATGAGCAGTTCTTC,CASSWTSGRNEQFF,many,TRBV2,TRBD2,TRBJ2-1
TGCAGTGCGAGCGGGGGGTGTAATGTTGGGGCTTTCTTT,CSASGGCNVGAFF,-,TRBV20-1,-,TRBJ1-1
TGCGCCAGCAGCTTGGAAGGGGGAGGGCCGCACAATGAGCAGTTCTTC,CASSLEGGGPHNEQFF,-,TRBV5-1,-,TRBJ2-1
TGTGCCAGCAGTTACGCCGGGACAGTGAACACTGAAGCTTTCTTT,CASSYAGTVNTEAFF,-,TRBV6-5,TRBD1,TRBJ1-1
TGTGCCAGCAGCGTACGACTCCACACAGGGAACACCGGGGAGCTGTTTTTT,CASSVRLHTGNTGELFF,large,TRBV9,-,TRBJ2-2
TGTGCCGACGGGGGGGCCACCTACGAGCAGTACTTC,CADGGATYEQYF,-,TRBV7-2,TRBD2,TRBJ2-7
TGTGCCACCAGCAGAATGGGGACTAGCGGGGCCTCGGGTGAGCAGTTCTTC,CATSRMGTSGASGEQFF,-,TRBV15,TRBD2,TRBJ2-1
TGCAGTGCTATGTGGACTAGCGGGCCTCAAGATACGCAGTATTTT,CSAMWTSGPQDTQYF,-,TRBV20-1,TRBD2,TRBJ2-3
TGCAGTCTAAGGAATAACTATGGCTACACCTTC,CSLRNNYGYTF,-,TRBV20-1,-,TRBJ1-2
TGTGCCAGCAGCTTTGGGATCTCTGGGGCCAACGTCCTGACTTTC,CASSFGISGANVLTF,many,TRBV11-2,-,TRBJ2-6
TGCAGTGCCAGTTGGGGCGGGGGGTACTACGAGCAGTACTTC,CSASWGGGYYEQYF,-,TRBV20-1,TRBD2,TRBJ2-7
TGTGCCAGCAGCTTAGGAGGACTAGGCTACGAGCAGTACTTC,CASSLGGLGYEQYF,-,TRBV7-6,TRBD2,TRBJ2-7
TGTGCCAGCAGTTTTTGGACAGGGGGGAATGAAAAACTGTTTTTT,CASSFWTGGNEKLFF,many,TRBV28,TRBD1,TRBJ1-4
TGTGCCAGCAGCTCCTACAATGAGCAGTATTTT,CASSSYNEQYF,-,TRBV5-4,-,TRBJ2-3
TGTGCCAGCAGTTGGGGCCTTCGAGGGGGCGAAGAGACCCAGTACTTC,CASSWGLRGGEETQYF,many,TRBV6-2/TRBV6-3,TRBD1,TRBJ2-5
TGTGCCAGCAAAATCTCTGGGGCCAACGTCCTGACTTTC,CASKISGANVLTF,many,TRBV19,-,TRBJ2-6
TGTGCCAGCAGTTCCGGACAGGGGCACACAGATACGCAGTATTTT,CASSSGQGHTDTQYF,many,TRBV2,TRBD1,TRBJ2-3
TGCAGTGCTTATGCTAGCGGGAGCAATGAGCAGTTCTTC,CSAYASGSNEQFF,medium-sized,TRBV20-1,TRBD2,TRBJ2-1
TGTGCCAGCAGCTTAGGGACAGGGGATGGCTACACCTTC,CASSLGTGDGYTF,many,TRBV11-2,TRBD1,TRBJ1-2
TGCAGTGCTAGTGGCCTGTCTACTTCAGATACGCAGTATTTT,CSASGLSTSDTQYF,many,TRBV20-1,-,TRBJ2-3
TGTGCCAGTAGCCCCGGAGTCGGGGGTAATCCACCCCTCCACTTT,CASSPGVGGNPPLHF,-,TRBV19,-,TRBJ1-6
TGTGCCAGCAGCTTCTACAAAGATCAGCCCCAGCATTTT,CASSFYKDQPQHF,many,TRBV7-8,-,TRBJ1-5
TGTGCCAGCAGTGAGGAGGGTTTAGCCGGGGAGCTGTTTTTT,CASSEEGLAGELFF,many,TRBV25-1,-,TRBJ2-2
TGTGCCAGCAGCTTAGCGGGTAGCGGGATTGTCACAGATACGCAGTATTTT,CASSLAGSGIVTDTQYF,-,TRBV7-3,TRBD2,TRBJ2-3
TGTGCCAGCAGCCACGTGGGACAGGGCGTGTTCTATGGCTACACCTTC,CASSHVGQGVFYGYTF,-,TRBV14,TRBD1,TRBJ1-2
TGCAGCGTTCGGACAGCCTACGAGCAGTACTTC,CSVRTAYEQYF,medium-sized,TRBV29-1,-,TRBJ2-7
TGTGCCAGCAGCAATGGACACACATTCTCCTACGAGCAGTACTTC,CASSNGHTFSYEQYF,medium-sized,TRBV9,-,TRBJ2-7
TGTGCCAGCAGCTCCTCTAGTCAGGGGGCCGATGGCTACACCTTC,CASSSSSQGADGYTF,medium-sized,TRBV7-9,TRBD1,TRBJ1-2
TGCGCCAGCAGCCAAGATGAAGTATCTAGGGGGGGGATCATCACAGATACGCAGTATTTT,CASSQDEVSRGGIITDTQYF,many,TRBV4-3,-,TRBJ2-3
TGCGCCAGCAGCCAAGAGGGGACAGGGGCTGAAAAACTGTTTTTT,CASSQEGTGAEKLFF,-,TRBV4-1,TRBD1,TRBJ1-4
TGCGCCAGCAGCTTGGGGGCAGGGAGCAATCAGCCCCAGCATTTT,CASSLGAGSNQPQHF,many,TRBV5-1,-,TRBJ1-5
TGTGCCATCAGACGACAGGGGGCGCGGGAGCAGTACTTC,CAIRRQGAREQYF,-,TRBV10-3,TRBD1,TRBJ2-7
TGTGCCAGCAGTCTCCGGGACAGGGGGGACGAGCAGTACTTC,CASSLRDRGDEQYF,many,TRBV12-3/TRBV12-4,TRBD1,TRBJ2-7
TGCGCCAGCAGCCAAGGAAATCAGCCCCAGCATTTT,CASSQGNQPQHF,medium-sized,TRBV4-3,-,TRBJ1-5
TGTGCCAGCAGCGCACGACAGGCGAGAGCCGGCTCCTACAATGAGCAGTTCTTC,CASSARQARAGSYNEQFF,many,TRBV9,-,TRBJ2-1
TGTGCCAGCAGTTTATCTCTCAGGGCAGGTGAGCCCCAGCATTTT,CASSLSLRAGEPQHF,-,TRBV28,-,TRBJ1-5
TGCAGTGCTAGACCCAGTTACCGGGACAGGGGGCTCCACGAGCAGTACTTC,CSARPSYRDRGLHEQYF,-,TRBV20-1,TRBD1,TRBJ2-7
TGTGCCAGCAGTAGACAGGGGGCGAACTATGGCTACACCTTC,CASSRQGANYGYTF,-,TRBV2,TRBD1,TRBJ1-2
TGTGCCAGCAGTGGCAACAATGAGCAGTTCTTC,CASSGNNEQFF,many,TRBV12-3/TRBV12-4,-,TRBJ2-1
TGCAGTGCCAGAGGTAGCGGGAGGAATGAGCAGTTCTTC,CSARGSGRNEQFF,few,TRBV20-1,TRBD2,TRBJ2-1
TGCAGTGCTAGAGATTTCGGGGACGCTGGAAACACCATATATTTT,CSARDFGDAGNTIYF,-,TRBV20-1,-,TRBJ1-3
TGCAGTGCCATAACCGGGACAGGGGTGGGGGGCTACACCTTC,CSAITGTGVGGYTF,medium-sized,TRBV20-1,TRBD1,TRBJ1-2
TGCGCCAGCACTTTCCGGGGCGGATTAGGGGAGACCCAGTACTTC,CASTFRGGLGETQYF,-,TRBV9,-,TRBJ2-5